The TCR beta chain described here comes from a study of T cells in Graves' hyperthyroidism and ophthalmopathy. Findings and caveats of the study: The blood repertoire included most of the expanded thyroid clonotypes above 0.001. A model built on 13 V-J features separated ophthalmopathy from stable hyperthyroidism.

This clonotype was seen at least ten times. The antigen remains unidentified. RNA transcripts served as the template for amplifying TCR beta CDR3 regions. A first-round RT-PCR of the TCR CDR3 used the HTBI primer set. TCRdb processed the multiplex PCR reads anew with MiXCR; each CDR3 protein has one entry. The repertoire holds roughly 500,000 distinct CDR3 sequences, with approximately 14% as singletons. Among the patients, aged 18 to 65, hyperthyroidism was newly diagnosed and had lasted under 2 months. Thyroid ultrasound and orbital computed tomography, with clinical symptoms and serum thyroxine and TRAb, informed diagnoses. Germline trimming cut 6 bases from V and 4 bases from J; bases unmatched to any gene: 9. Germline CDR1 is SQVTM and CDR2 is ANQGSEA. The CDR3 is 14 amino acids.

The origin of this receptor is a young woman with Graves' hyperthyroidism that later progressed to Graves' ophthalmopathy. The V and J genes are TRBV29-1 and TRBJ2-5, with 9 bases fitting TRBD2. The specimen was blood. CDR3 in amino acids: CSVGVAGGLETQYF. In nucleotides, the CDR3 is TGCAGCGTGGGCGTGGCGGGAGGGCTAGAGACCCAGTACTTC. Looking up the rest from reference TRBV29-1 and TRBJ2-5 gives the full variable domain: SAVISQKPSRDICQRGTSLTIQCQVDSQVTMMFWYRQQPGQSLTLIATANQGSEATYESGFVIDKFPISRPNLTFSTLTVSNMSPEDSSIYLCSVGVAGGLETQYFGPGTRLLVL.